This TCR beta chain comes out of a study of radiation and T cells in renal cell carcinoma. In the study overall: Nephrectomy followed 15 Gy stereotactic body radiation by 4 weeks.

As regards this clone: Its antigen remains unidentified.

The CDR3 contains 14 residues. With V trimmed by 4 bases and J by 8 bases, 9 bases remained unmatched. The V gene's germline CDR1 is SGHRS and CDR2 YFSETQ. Regarding the study as a whole: In blood, top tumor clones expanded by 2 weeks, shrinking by 4. Without pretreatment biopsies, baseline tumor clonotype presence was undetermined.

Time point given: blood 2 weeks post-SBRT. Treatment described: 15 Gy SBRT to primary tumor, nephrectomy 4 weeks later. Profiling relied on immunoSEQ multiplex PCR, and the TCRdb table lists in-frame clones only, not all of them. The sample has some 60,000 clones; around 77% are singletons. Sequenced here: blood, sampled from a patient whose treatment included radiotherapy and nephrectomy. This chain links TRBV5-1 with TRBJ2-1; 7 positions match TRBD1. This receptor was taken from a man aged 55 to 70 with renal cell carcinoma. This CDR3 reads CASSETGIMDEQFF. CDR3 nucleotide sequence: TGCGCCAGCAGCGAGACAGGGATTATGGATGAGCAGTTCTTC.